The subject of this entry is one T cell receptor (beta chain). The data were obtained in a study of radiation and T cells in renal cell carcinoma. The method was immunoSEQ multiplex PCR; TCRdb's version includes in-frame clones alone and lacks a portion of them. The table records approximately 150,000 clones, 70% to 90% of them present only once. Time point of the sample: blood 4 weeks post-SBRT, at nephrectomy. Regarding treatment: 15 Gy SBRT to primary tumor, nephrectomy 4 weeks later. Nephrectomy followed 15 Gy stereotactic body radiation by 4 weeks. The trim removed 1 base at V and 14 bases at J, leaving 8 bases unmatched. This CDR3 is built from 13 residues. Germline CDR1 reads LGHNA; CDR2 reads YSLEER.

Sequenced material: blood, taken from a patient whose treatment included radiotherapy and nephrectomy. This TCR came from a woman between 45 and 60 years old with renal cell carcinoma. V gene TRBV4-3 combines with J gene TRBJ2-1; 7 nucleotides line up with TRBD2. CDR3 in amino acids: CASSQGISGREFF. The CDR3 nucleotides read TGCGCCAGCAGCCAAGGAATTAGCGGGCGCGAGTTCTTC.